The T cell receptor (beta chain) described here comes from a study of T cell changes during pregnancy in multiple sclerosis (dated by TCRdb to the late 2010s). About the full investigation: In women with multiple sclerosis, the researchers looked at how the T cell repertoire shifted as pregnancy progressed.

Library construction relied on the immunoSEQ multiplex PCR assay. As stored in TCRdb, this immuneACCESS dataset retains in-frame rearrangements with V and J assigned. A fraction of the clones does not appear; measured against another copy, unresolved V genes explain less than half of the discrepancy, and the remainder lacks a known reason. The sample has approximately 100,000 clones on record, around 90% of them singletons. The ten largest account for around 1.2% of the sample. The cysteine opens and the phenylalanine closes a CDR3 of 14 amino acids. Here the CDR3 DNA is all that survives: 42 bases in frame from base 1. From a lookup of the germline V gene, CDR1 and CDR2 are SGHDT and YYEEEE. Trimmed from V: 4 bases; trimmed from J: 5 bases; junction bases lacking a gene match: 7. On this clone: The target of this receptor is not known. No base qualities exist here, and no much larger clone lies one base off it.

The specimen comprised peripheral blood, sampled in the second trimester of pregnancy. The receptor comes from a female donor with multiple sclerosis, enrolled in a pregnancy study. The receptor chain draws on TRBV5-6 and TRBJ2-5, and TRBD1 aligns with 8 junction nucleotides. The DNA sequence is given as TGTGCCAGCAGCGCGACAGGGGTTGAGGAGACCCAGTACTTC. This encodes CASSATGVEETQYF.